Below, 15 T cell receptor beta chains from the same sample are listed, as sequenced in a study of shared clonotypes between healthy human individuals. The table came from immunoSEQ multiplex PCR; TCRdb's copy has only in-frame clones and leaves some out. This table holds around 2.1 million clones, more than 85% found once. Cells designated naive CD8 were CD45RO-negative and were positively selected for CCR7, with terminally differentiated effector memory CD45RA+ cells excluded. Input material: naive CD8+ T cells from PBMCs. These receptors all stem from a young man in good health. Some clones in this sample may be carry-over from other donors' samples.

DNA of the CDR3: TGTGCCAGCAGCTCCAAATCCGGGACTACCACAGATACGCAGTATTTT. Translating it yields CASSSKSGTTTDTQYF. The chain recombines TRBV7-8 with TRBJ2-3; 7 bases fit TRBD2. V gave up 4 bases and J gave up 2 bases; unmatched junction bases: 9. CDR3 length: 16 residues. Germline CDR1 reads SGHVS; CDR2 reads FQNEAQ. The full variable domain, completed using reference TRBV7-8 and TRBJ2-3, is GAGVSQSPRYKVAKRGQDVALRCDPISGHVSLFWYQQALGQGPEFLTYFQNEAQLDKSGLPSDRFFAERPEGSVSTLKIQRTQQEDSAVYLCASSSKSGTTTDTQYFGPGTRLTVL.

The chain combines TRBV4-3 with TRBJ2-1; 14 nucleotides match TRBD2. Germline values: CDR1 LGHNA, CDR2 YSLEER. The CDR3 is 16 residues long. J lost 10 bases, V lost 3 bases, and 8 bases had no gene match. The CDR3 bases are TGCGCCAGCAGCCACCAGGGACTAGCGGGAGTTCGGGAGCAGTTCTTC. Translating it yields CASSHQGLAGVREQFF.

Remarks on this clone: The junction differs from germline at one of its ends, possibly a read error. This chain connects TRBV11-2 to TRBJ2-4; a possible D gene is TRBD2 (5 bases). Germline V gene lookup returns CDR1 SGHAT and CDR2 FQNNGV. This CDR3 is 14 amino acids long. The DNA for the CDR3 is TGTGCCGGCAGCGAAGGGCTTACCCCTGAGGGTCAGTACTTC. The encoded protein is CAGSEGLTPEGQYF.

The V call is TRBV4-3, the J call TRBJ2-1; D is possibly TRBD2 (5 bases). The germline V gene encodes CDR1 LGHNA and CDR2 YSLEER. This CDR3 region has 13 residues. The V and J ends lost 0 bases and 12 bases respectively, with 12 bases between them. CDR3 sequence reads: CASSQDSGLRQFF. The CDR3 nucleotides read TGCGCCAGCAGCCAAGACTCGGGGTTACGGCAGTTCTTC.

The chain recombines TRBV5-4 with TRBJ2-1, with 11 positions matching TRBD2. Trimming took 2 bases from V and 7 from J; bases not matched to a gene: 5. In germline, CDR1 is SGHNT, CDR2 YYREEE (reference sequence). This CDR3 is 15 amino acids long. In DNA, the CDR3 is TGTGCCAGCAGCTTCCTAGCGGGAGGTAGGAATGAGCAGTTCTTC. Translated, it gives CASSFLAGGRNEQFF.

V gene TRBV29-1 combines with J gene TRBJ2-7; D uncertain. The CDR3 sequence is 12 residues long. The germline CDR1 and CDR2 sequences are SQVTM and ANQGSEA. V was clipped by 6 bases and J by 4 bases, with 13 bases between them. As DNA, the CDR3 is TGCAGCGTCGCAAGTCTGGGGTACGAGCAGTACTTC. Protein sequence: CSVASLGYEQYF.

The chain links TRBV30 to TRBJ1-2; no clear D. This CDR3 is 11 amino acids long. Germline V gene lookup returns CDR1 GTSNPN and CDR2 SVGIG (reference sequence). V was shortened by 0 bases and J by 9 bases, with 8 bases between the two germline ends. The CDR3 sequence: CAWSVGPSYTF. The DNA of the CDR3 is TGTGCCTGGAGTGTAGGGCCAAGCTACACCTTC.

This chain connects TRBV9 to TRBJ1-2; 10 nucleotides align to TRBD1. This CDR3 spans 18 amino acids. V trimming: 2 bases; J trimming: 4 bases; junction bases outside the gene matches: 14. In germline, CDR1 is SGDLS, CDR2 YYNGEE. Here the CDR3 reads CASSVPGTGEKTLYGYTF. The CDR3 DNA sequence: TGTGCCAGCAGCGTCCCCGGGACAGGGGAAAAGACCCTCTATGGCTACACCTTC.

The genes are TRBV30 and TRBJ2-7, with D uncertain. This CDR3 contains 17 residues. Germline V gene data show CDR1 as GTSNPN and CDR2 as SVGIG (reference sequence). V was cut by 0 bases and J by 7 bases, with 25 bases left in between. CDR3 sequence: CAWSVQLSRTWLWEQYF. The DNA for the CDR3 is TGTGCCTGGAGTGTTCAGCTATCGAGAACCTGGCTTTGGGAGCAGTACTTC.

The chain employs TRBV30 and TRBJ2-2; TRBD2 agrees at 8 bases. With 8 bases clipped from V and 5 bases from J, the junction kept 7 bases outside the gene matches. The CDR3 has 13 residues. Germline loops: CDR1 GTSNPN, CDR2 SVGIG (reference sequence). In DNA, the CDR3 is TGTGCCACTCGGGAGGGGAGGACCGGGGAGCTGTTTTTT. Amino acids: CATREGRTGELFF.

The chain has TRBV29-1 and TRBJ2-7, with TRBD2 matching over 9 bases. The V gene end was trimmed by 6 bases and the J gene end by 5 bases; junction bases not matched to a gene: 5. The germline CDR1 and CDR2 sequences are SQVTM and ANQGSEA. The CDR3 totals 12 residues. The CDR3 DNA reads TGCAGCGTGGGGGGACTAGCTAACGAGCAGTACTTC. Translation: CSVGGLANEQYF.

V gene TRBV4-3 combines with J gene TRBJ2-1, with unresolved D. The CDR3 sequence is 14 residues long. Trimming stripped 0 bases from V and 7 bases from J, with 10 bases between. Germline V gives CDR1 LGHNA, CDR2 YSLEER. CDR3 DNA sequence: TGCGCCAGCAGCCAAGATAGGCGAGAGAATGAGCAGTTCTTC. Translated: CASSQDRRENEQFF.

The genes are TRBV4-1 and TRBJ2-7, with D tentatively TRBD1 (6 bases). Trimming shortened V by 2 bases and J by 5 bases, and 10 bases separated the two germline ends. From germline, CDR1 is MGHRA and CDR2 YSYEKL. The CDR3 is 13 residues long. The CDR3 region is CASSQQPGDEQYF. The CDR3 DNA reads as TGCGCCAGCAGCCAACAACCAGGGGACGAGCAGTACTTC.

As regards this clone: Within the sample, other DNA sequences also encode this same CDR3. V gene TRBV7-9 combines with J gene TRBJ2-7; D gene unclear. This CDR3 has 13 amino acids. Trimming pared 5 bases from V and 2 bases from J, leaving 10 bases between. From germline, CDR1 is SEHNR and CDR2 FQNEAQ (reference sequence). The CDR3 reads CASSPPLTYEQYF. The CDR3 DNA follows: TGTGCCAGCAGCCCCCCCTTGACCTACGAGCAGTACTTC.

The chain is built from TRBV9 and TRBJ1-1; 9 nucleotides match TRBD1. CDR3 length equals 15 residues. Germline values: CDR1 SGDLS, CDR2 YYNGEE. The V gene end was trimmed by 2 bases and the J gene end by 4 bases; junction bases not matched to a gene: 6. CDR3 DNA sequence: TGTGCCAGCAGCGTTGAACAGGGGGCAGGCACTGAAGCTTTCTTT. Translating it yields CASSVEQGAGTEAFF.